This T cell receptor (beta chain) was sequenced during a study of blood T cell repertoires in COVID-19 (dated by TCRdb to the early 2020s). For the study in its entirety: The collaborator samples originated in the United States, Italy and Spain and spanned the acute and convalescent phases of COVID-19. The material from the prospective study consisted of cDNA or gDNA derived from T cells, B-cell-depleted T cells, or PBMCs. Subjects who had been exposed to COVID-19, were actively infected with it, or had recovered from it provided the deeply sampled blood TCRbeta repertoires that made up the dataset. The repertoires were made available in a free public database intended to serve as a resource for research on the immune response to SARS-CoV-2. Samples came from the ongoing ImmuneRACE study (first 160 participants) plus 1,254 subjects from 6 global collaborators. Sample metadata almost always included a de-identified subject ID, COVID-19 status, age in years and sex. Where HLA class I and class II types were available, the types were taken from metadata supplied by the sample provider, not from assay-based typing.

On this clone: This clone's antigen is unknown. The sample holds no much larger clone one base away, and base qualities are not on file.

The full study reports these points: The quantity of clinical and demographic metadata differed by source and by participant and was supplied without curation.

One collaborating source in Seattle enrolled patients during active infection and followed them longitudinally through the course of disease. The collaborating institutions used their own protocols to collect whole blood in K2EDTA tubes. Collaborator samples were shipped for TCRbeta analysis as frozen whole blood, isolated PBMCs, or DNA extracted from either sample type. TCRbeta CDR3 regions were amplified from genomic DNA using the immunoSEQ Assay, a bias-controlled multiplex PCR. In the paper's pipeline: The number of nucleated cells in each sample was estimated by amplification of reference gene primers within the assay. To quantify the absolute abundance of each unique TCRbeta CDR3 rearrangement, sequence reads were collapsed and filtered. For each sample, productive Simpson clonality was calculated by taking the square root of Simpson's diversity index across productive rearrangements. Drawn from immuneACCESS, this table holds only the in-frame rearrangements with V and J called that TCRdb kept. Clones are partly lost; checked studies trace under half to an unresolved V gene and leave the rest unexplained. The V and J calls and the clone size are those of that table, but D and trimming were determined from the DNA. The sample contains more than 300,000 clones, roughly 91% of them found a single time. Together, the top ten hold approximately 1.8% of the sample.

The CDR3 starts with the cysteine, ends with the phenylalanine, and has 16 residues. Solely the CDR3 DNA is kept, with 48 bases framed from the first base. Unmatched junction bases come to 12, with V trimmed by 7 bases and J by 2 bases. Per the germline V gene (reference sequence), SEHNR is the CDR1 and FQNEAQ is the CDR2. Sequenced sample: peripheral blood. This receptor chain uses TRBV7-9 and TRBJ2-5; the junction holds 8 bases that match TRBD2. This TCR came from a woman in her 30s with COVID-19, enrolled during active disease. The CDR3 in this case is CASILWSGGLQETQYF. The DNA sequence follows: TGTGCCAGCATCCTGTGGAGCGGGGGACTTCAAGAGACCCAGTACTTC.